This T cell receptor (beta chain) is from a study of blood T cell repertoires in COVID-19. Study details: Italy, Spain and the United States were the sources of the convalescent and acute COVID-19 samples. PBMCs, B-cell-depleted T cells, or T cells provided the cDNA or gDNA that made up the material.

As handled by the study authors: For nucleated cells, counts were estimated from reference gene primer amplification. Clones were sequenced by immunoSEQ multiplex PCR, and TCRdb holds only the in-frame ones, with some missing. That table furnishes V, J and clone size, whereas the DNA furnished D and trimming. In the table there are more than 65,000 clones, 75% to 90% of which are singletons. The sequenced sample consisted of peripheral blood. This clonotype was sampled from an elderly man with acute or convalescent COVID-19.

CDR3 protein: CASSTTGLSTDTQYF. CDR3 in DNA: TGTGCCAGCAGCACTACGGGACTTAGCACAGATACGCAGTATTTT. The chain uses TRBV28 and TRBJ2-3; a weak D match, TRBD2 (6 bases). The ends were cut back, 6 bases at V and 0 bases at J, with 13 bases in the middle. Germline V gene data show CDR1 as MDHEN and CDR2 as SYDVKM. The CDR3 has 15 amino acids. Combining the CDR3 with reference TRBV28 and TRBJ2-3 gives the whole variable domain DVKVTQSSRYLVKRTGEKVFLECVQDMDHENMFWYRQDPGLGLRLIYFSYDVKMKEKGDIPEGYSVSREKKERFSLILESASTNQTSMYLCASSTTGLSTDTQYFGPGTRLTVL.